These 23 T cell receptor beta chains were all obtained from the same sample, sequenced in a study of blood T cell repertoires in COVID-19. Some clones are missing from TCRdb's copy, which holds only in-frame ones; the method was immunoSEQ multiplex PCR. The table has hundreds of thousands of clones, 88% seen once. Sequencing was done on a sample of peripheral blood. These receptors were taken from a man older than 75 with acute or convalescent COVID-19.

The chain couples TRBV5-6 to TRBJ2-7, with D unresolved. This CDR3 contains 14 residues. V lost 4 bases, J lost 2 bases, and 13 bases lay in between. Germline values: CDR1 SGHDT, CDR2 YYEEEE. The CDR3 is CASSHRRWAYEQYF. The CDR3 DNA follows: TGTGCCAGCAGCCACCGGAGATGGGCCTACGAGCAGTACTTC.

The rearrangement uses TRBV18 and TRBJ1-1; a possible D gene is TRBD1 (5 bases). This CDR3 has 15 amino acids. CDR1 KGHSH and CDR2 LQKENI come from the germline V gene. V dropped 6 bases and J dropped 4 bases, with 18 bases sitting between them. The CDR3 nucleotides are TGTGCCAGCTCGGCTCCTTGGGGCGTAAGCACTGAAGCTTTCTTT. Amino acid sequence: CASSAPWGVSTEAFF. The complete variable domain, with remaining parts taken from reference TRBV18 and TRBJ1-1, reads NAGVMQNPRHLVRRRGQEARLRCSPMKGHSHVYWYRQLPEEGLKFMVYLQKENIIDESGMPKERFSAEFPKEGPSILRIQQVVRGDSAAYFCASSAPWGVSTEAFFGQGTRLTVV.

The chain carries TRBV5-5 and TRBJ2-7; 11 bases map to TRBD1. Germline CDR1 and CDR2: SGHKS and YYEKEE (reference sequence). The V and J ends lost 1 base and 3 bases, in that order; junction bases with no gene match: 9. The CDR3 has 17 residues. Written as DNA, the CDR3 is TGTGCCAGCAGCTTGACCTCCCGGGACAGGGGGATCTACGAGCAGTACTTC. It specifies CASSLTSRDRGIYEQYF.

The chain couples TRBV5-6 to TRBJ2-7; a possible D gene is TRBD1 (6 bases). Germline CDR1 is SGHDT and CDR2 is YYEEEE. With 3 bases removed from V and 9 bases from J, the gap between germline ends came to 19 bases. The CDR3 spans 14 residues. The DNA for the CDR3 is TGTGCCAGCAGCTACCGGGACATCAGATTGTGGCAGTACTTC. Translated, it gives CASSYRDIRLWQYF.

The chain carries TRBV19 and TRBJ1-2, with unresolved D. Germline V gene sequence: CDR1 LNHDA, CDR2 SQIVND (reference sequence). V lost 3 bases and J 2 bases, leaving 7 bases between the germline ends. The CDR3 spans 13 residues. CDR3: CASSIQRNYGYTF. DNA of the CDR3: TGTGCCAGTAGTATCCAGCGGAACTATGGCTACACCTTC.

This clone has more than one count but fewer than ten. The chain's CDR3 is CASSSEHSNQPQHF. CDR3 sequence (DNA): TGTGCCAGCAGCTCAGAACATAGCAATCAGCCCCAGCATTTT. V and J are TRBV5-5 and TRBJ1-5; the D is unclear. This CDR3 is built from 14 residues. Germline V gene sequence: CDR1 SGHKS, CDR2 YYEKEE (reference sequence). Trimming removed 3 bases from V and 0 bases from J, with 7 bases in between.

CDR3 loop: CASSPNRQGAATF. The CDR3 nucleotides read TGTGCCAGCAGTCCAAACCGACAGGGGGCAGCGACCTTC. The chain has TRBV27 and TRBJ1-2; 10 bases are a match to TRBD1. V trimming: 5 bases; J trimming: 14 bases; junction bases outside the gene matches: 11. The germline V gene encodes CDR1 MNHEY and CDR2 SMNVEV (reference sequence). This CDR3 region has 13 residues.

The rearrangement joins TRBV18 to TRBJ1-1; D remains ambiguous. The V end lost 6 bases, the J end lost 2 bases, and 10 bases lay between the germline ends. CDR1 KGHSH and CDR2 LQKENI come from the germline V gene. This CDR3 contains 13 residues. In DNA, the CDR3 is TGTGCCAGCTCTCGGGAGGCAAACACTGAAGCTTTCTTT. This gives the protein CASSREANTEAFF.

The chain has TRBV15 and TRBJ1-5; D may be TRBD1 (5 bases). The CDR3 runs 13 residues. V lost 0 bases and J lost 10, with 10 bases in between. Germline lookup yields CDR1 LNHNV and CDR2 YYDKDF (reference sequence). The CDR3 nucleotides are TGTGCCACCAGCAGAGATACAAGGGGACCCCAGCATTTT. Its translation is CATSRDTRGPQHF.

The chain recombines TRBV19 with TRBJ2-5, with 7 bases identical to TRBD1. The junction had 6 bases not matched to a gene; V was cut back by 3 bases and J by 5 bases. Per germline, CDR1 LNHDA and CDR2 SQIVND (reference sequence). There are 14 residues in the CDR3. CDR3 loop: CASSIIGGVETQYF. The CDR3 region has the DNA TGTGCCAGTAGTATTATAGGGGGCGTCGAGACCCAGTACTTC. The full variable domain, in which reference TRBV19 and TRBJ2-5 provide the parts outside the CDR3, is DGGITQSPKYLFRKEGQNVTLSCEQNLNHDAMYWYRQDPGQGLRLIYYSQIVNDFQKGDIAEGYSVSREKKESFPLTVTSAQKNPTAFYLCASSIIGGVETQYFGPGTRLLVL.

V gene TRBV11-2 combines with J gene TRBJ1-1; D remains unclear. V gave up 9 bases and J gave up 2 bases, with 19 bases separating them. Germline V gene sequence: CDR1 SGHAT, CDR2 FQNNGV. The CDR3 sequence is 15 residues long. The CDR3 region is CASKQARAGNTEAFF. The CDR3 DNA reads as TGTGCCAGTAAGCAAGCCCGCGCGGGTAACACTGAAGCTTTCTTT.

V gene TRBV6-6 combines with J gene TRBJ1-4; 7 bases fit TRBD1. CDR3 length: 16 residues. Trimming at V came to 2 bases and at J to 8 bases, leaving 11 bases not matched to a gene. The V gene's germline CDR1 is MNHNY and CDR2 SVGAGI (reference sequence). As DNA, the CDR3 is TGTGCCAGCAGTTACGTCTTAGGGGGCCCAGGCGAAAAACTGTTTTTT. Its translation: CASSYVLGGPGEKLFF.

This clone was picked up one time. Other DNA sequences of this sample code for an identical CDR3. CDR3 DNA sequence: TGTGCCAGTAGTACCGGGACAGGGGGTTATCAGCCCCAGCATTTT. This gives the protein CASSTGTGGYQPQHF. The chain has TRBV19 and TRBJ1-5; 11 bases fit TRBD1. V lost 4 bases to trimming and J lost 5 bases; unmatched junction nucleotides: 4. This CDR3 comprises 15 residues. From germline, CDR1 is LNHDA and CDR2 SQIVND (reference sequence).

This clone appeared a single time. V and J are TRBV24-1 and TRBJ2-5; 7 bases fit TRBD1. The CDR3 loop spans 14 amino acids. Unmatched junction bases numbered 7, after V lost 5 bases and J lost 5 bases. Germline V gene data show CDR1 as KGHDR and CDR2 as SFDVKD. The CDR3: CATSVGTVEETQYF. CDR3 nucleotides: TGTGCCACCAGTGTCGGGACAGTTGAGGAGACCCAGTACTTC.

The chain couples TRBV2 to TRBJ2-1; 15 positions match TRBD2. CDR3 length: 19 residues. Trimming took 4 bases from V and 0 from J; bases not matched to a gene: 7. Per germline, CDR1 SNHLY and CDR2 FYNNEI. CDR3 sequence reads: CASSGGLAGGAYSYNEQFF. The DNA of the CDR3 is TGTGCCAGCAGTGGGGGACTAGCGGGGGGTGCCTACTCCTACAATGAGCAGTTCTTC.

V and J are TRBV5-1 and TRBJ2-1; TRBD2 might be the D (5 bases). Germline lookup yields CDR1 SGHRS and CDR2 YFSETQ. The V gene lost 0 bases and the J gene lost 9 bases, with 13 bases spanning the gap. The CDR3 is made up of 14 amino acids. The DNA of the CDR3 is TGCGCCAGCAGCTTGGGTACTAGGTTGAGTGAGCAGTTCTTC. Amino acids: CASSLGTRLSEQFF.

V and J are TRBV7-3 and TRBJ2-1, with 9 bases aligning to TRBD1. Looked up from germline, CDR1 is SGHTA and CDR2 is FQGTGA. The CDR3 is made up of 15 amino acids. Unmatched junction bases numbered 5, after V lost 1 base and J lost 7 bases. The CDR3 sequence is CASSLRQGEVNEQFF. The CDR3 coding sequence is TGTGCCAGCAGCTTAAGACAGGGGGAAGTAAATGAGCAGTTCTTC.

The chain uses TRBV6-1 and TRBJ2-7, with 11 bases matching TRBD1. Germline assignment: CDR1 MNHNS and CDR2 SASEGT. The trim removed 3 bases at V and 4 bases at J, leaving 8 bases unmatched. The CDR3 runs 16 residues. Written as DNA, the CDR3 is TGTGCCAGCAGTGACGGACAGGGGGCTAAGTTTTACGAGCAGTACTTC. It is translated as CASSDGQGAKFYEQYF.

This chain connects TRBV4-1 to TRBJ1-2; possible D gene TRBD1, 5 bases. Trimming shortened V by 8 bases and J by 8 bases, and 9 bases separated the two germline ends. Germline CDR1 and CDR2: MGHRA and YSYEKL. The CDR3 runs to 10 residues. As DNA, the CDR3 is TGCGCCAGCGCAGGGTTAGGCTACACCTTC. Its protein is CASAGLGYTF.

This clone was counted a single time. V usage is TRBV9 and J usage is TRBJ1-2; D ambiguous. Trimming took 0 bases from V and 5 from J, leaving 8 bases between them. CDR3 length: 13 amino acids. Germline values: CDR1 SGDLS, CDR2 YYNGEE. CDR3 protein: CASSVAGPYGYTF. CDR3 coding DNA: TGTGCCAGCAGCGTAGCGGGTCCTTATGGCTACACCTTC.

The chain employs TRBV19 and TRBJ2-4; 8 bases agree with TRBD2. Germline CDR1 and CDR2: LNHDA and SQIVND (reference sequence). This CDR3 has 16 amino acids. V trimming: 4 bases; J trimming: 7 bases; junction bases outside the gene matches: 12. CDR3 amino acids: CASSTPLLRGVNIQYF. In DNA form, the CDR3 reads TGTGCCAGTAGTACCCCCTTACTGCGGGGGGTGAACATTCAGTACTTC.

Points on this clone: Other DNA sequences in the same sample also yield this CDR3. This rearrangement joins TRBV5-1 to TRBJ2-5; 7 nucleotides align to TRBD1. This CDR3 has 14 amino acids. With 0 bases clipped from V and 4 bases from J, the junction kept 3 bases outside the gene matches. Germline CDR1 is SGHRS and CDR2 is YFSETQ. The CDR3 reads CASSLGQGGETQYF. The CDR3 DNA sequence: TGCGCCAGCAGCTTGGGACAGGGTGGAGAGACCCAGTACTTC.

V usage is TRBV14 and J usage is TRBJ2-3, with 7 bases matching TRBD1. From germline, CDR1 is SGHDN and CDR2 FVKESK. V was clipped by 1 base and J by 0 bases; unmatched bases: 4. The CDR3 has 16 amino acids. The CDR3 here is CASSQVGRGSTDTQYF. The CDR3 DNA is TGTGCCAGCAGCCAAGTGGGCAGGGGGAGCACAGATACGCAGTATTTT.